The clone carrying this TCR beta chain was detected ten times or more. This sample is drawn from a study of neurological immune-mediated disorders. Germline lookup yields CDR1 SQVTM and CDR2 ANQGSEA. V shed 3 bases and J 3 bases; nucleotides not matched to a gene: 13. This CDR3 is 17 amino acids long. In TCRdb, the 5' RACE reads were re-called with MiXCR into one record per CDR3 protein. The table records approximately 86,000 distinct CDR3 sequences, approximately 2.8% of them present only once. This sequence was found in a woman younger than 45 with multiple sclerosis. This chain joins TRBV29-1 and TRBJ2-1; 8 nucleotides align to TRBD2. Material for sequencing was PBMCs. Written as DNA, the CDR3 is TGCAGCGTTGATTCGCGGGAGGACGTTCGATACTACAATGAGCAGTTCTTC. Translated, it gives CSVDSREDVRYYNEQFF.